Detailed here is one TCR beta chain. What it binds is unknown. Preparation of the TCRbeta library involved a method that used unique molecular identifiers. TCRdb ran MiXCR on the PCR reads and lists one entry per CDR3 protein. The sample has about 400,000 distinct CDR3 sequences, around 15% seen once. This entry is derived from a study of T-cell reconstitution after alpha-beta-depleted transplantation in children. Broader study findings: Several hundred graft clones that had expanded were reportedly the source of alpha-beta T cells about two months after transplant. Surviving recipient T cells and thymic progenitors accounted for the high day-60 TCRbeta diversity observed in some patients.

The CDR3 loop spans 13 amino acids. Germline V gives CDR1 SGHRS, CDR2 YFSETQ. Deletions cut 5 bases from V and 4 bases from J, with 13 bases between. This specimen was PBMCs, mostly from graft donor cells, taken 360 days after TCRalphabeta/CD19-depleted stem cell transplant. The chain couples TRBV5-1 to TRBJ2-7, with D tentatively TRBD1 (6 bases). The receptor was isolated from a boy younger than two who had a stem cell transplant for Wiskott-Aldrich syndrome, so the T cells may come from the graft donor. CDR3 nucleotide sequence: TGCGCCAGCAGGCAGGGGCTTCCGTACGAGCAGTACTTC. Amino acids: CASRQGLPYEQYF. The entire variable domain, with the rest obtained from reference TRBV5-1 and TRBJ2-7, is as follows: KAGVTQTPRYLIKTRGQQVTLSCSPISGHRSVSWYQQTPGQGLQFLFEYFSETQRNKGNFPGRFSGRQFSNSRSEMNVSTLELGDSALYLCASRQGLPYEQYFGPGTRLTVT.